One and the same sample provided the 5 T cell receptor beta chains below, sequenced in a study of T-cell reconstitution after alpha-beta-depleted transplantation in children. Unique molecular identifiers were incorporated during preparation of the TCRbeta library. Each CDR3 protein is one row after TCRdb ran MiXCR on the PCR reads. The table includes about 17,000 distinct CDR3 sequences, 9.5% to 15% detected once. The sequencing used PBMCs, mostly from graft donor cells, collected 180 days after TCRalphabeta/CD19-depleted stem cell transplant. These receptors were taken from a boy in the first two years of life who had a stem cell transplant for Wiskott-Aldrich syndrome, so the T cells may come from the graft donor.

In its sample, this clonotype was seen many times. This chain joins TRBV12-3 or TRBV12-4 and TRBJ2-5; 7 bases map to TRBD2. The J segment lost 4 bases and the V segment lost 4 bases, leaving 3 bases of the junction unmatched. This CDR3 contains 13 residues. The CDR3 is CASSSAGVETQYF. The DNA for the CDR3 is TGTGCCAGCAGTTCGGCGGGAGTAGAGACCCAGTACTTC.

This clonotype was seen many times. One end of the junction fails to match germline, which may point to a read error. This chain uses TRBV12-3 or TRBV12-4 with TRBJ2-4; 9 positions match TRBD1. CDR3 length equals 14 residues. CDR3: CASSPRTGALVKDF. In DNA form, the CDR3 reads TGTGCCAGCAGCCCCCGGACAGGGGCCCTAGTTAAGGACTTC.

The chain links TRBV2 to TRBJ1-5; D may be TRBD1 (5 bases). Germline loops: CDR1 SNHLY, CDR2 FYNNEI. V was clipped by 2 bases and J by 5 bases, with 10 bases between them. This CDR3 has 14 residues. CDR3 DNA: TGTGCCAGCAGTGAAACGGCGGGGGATCAGCCCCAGCATTTT. It codes for CASSETAGDQPQHF.

This clonotype was recorded many times. The chain is built from TRBV20-1 and TRBJ2-1; weak D call: TRBD2 (6 bases). The germline V gene encodes CDR1 DFQATT and CDR2 SNEGSKA (reference sequence). Trimming removed 3 bases from V and 0 bases from J, with 6 bases in between. The CDR3 consists of 13 residues. The CDR3 DNA is TGCAGTGCTAGCGGGAGCTCCTACAATGAGCAGTTCTTC. It translates to CSASGSSYNEQFF.

This clonotype came up a few times. DNA for the CDR3: TGCGCCAGCAGTATACAGGGGTTCGAAGGCTACACCTTC. It encodes CASSIQGFEGYTF. This rearrangement joins TRBV5-1 to TRBJ1-2; 7 bases match TRBD1. CDR3 size: 13 residues. In germline, CDR1 is SGHRS, CDR2 YFSETQ. Losses at the gene ends were 5 bases for V and 8 bases for J; bases not matched to a gene: 9.